Following are 5 T cell receptor beta chains from one sample sequenced in a study of cytotoxic CD8 clonotypes in ibrutinib-treated CLL. Measured with immunoSEQ multiplex PCR; TCRdb has only the in-frame clones, and not every one. The sample shows some 140,000 clones, around 84% of them seen only once. Sequences were derived from PBMCs, sampled after 24 months of ibrutinib treatment. The source of these receptors is a human donor with chronic lymphocytic leukemia.

Of note for this clone: Without the conserved terminal phenylalanine or tryptophan, this CDR3 likely stems from a read error. V is TRBV6-1 and J is TRBJ1-3; unclear D gene. CDR1 and CDR2 from the germline V gene are MNHNS and SASEGT. V was pared by 5 bases and J by 0 bases, with 11 bases between. This CDR3 region has 15 residues. This CDR3 reads CASSLRTFSGNTIYL. DNA of the CDR3: TGTGCCAGCAGTCTCCGGACCTTCTCTGGAAACACCATATATCTT.

The chain is built from TRBV5-5 and TRBJ2-7, with D tentatively TRBD1 (5 bases). Germline lookup yields CDR1 SGHKS and CDR2 YYEKEE (reference sequence). Trimming took off 0 bases at V and 2 bases at J, with 12 bases between the two ends. CDR3 length: 15 amino acids. The CDR3 region is CASSLGGTGTYEQYF. For the CDR3, the DNA is TGTGCCAGCAGCTTGGGGGGAACAGGAACCTACGAGCAGTACTTC.

This clone was detected a few times. V and J are TRBV6-1 and TRBJ2-2; D is possibly TRBD1 (5 bases). V was trimmed by 7 bases and J by 6 bases, leaving 18 bases between them. This CDR3 comprises 15 residues. The germline V gene encodes CDR1 MNHNS and CDR2 SASEGT. CDR3 loop: CASTGLGPSSGELFF. Written as DNA, the CDR3 is TGTGCCAGCACCGGCCTGGGGCCGTCTTCCGGGGAGCTGTTTTTT.

This chain uses TRBV29-1 with TRBJ1-4; D possibly corresponds to TRBD1 (5 bases). V was clipped by 3 bases and J by 10 bases, with 15 bases between them. The CDR3 runs to 13 residues. Germline V lookup: CDR1 SQVTM, CDR2 ANQGSEA. The CDR3 DNA follows: TGCAGCGTTGAGGTCCAGGGTGTTCGAAAACTGTTTTTT. This gives the protein CSVEVQGVRKLFF. Full variable domain (rest looked up from reference TRBV29-1 and TRBJ1-4): SAVISQKPSRDICQRGTSLTIQCQVDSQVTMMFWYRQQPGQSLTLIATANQGSEATYESGFVIDKFPISRPNLTFSTLTVSNMSPEDSSIYLCSVEVQGVRKLFFGSGTQLSVL.

The genes are TRBV19 and TRBJ2-3; D possibly uses TRBD1 or TRBD2 (5 bases each). Trimming removed 0 bases at V and 4 bases at J, with 8 bases between. Germline lookup yields CDR1 LNHDA and CDR2 SQIVND (reference sequence). CDR3 length equals 14 residues. CDR3 residues: CASSIDPGPDTQYF. DNA of the CDR3: TGTGCCAGTAGTATAGATCCGGGGCCAGATACGCAGTATTTT.